This T cell receptor (beta chain) is drawn from a study of radiation and T cells in renal cell carcinoma (dated by TCRdb to about 2020). Concerning the study at large: Samples came from a clinical trial, in which primary renal cell carcinomas received 15 Gy stereotactic body radiation therapy followed by nephrectomy 4 weeks later. Across all 50 or so samples, several million unique CDR3 nucleotide sequences encoding approximately 3,000,000 unique CDR3 amino acid sequences were identified. A total of roughly 53 samples underwent TCR beta sequencing, made up of roughly 26 tumors and about 27 peripheral blood samples. What the research found in general, with its limitations: Changes in the blood repertoire were not tracked past 4 weeks after treatment. Because the trial had a single-armed design, the trial could not examine how radiation dose or scheduling affected the TCR repertoire. An increase in top tumor clonotypes in blood was observed from baseline to 2 weeks post-radiation, followed by contraction by 4 weeks, which was taken to suggest transient expansion of tumor-resident clones. Because no pretreatment tumor biopsies were available, whether clonotypes were present in the tumor at baseline could not be determined.

TCR beta libraries were generated from genomic DNA with the immunoSEQ kit, following the manufacturer's recommendations. To prepare libraries, a first multiplex PCR with proprietary primers was run, followed by a second PCR that added unique barcodes, and a bead cleanup was done after each round. A positive control reaction and a negative control reaction, both provided in the kit, were run with every batch of samples. The final libraries underwent checking on an Agilent 4200 TapeStation D1000 ScreenTape, volumetric pooling, and quantification by qPCR. Sequencing was performed on an Illumina NextSeq500 with a MidOutput 150-cycle cartridge, and 156 Read1 and 15 Index1 cycles were run with kit custom primers. The pooled library was loaded at about 1 pM, and approximately 20% PhiX control was spiked in. Processing in the source paper ran as follows. Vendor-processed data were analyzed in R, and a clonotype was defined as all T cells sharing the same CDR3 nucleotide sequence. For clone abundance analyses, frequencies were normalized to the 10,000 most abundant clones per sample. Public T cell clones, which averaged fewer than five per sample, were removed prior to analysis. Tumor-enriched and baseline blood-enriched clonotypes were defined by at least a 32-fold difference in abundance between compartments. A beta-binomial differential abundance model was used to identify clonotypes that were expanded or contracted between blood time points. Similarity between tumor and blood repertoires was quantified using the Baroni-Urbani and Buser coefficient, and groups were compared with two-tailed Wilcoxon tests in R. TCRdb re-hosts the immuneACCESS table, in-frame sequences only. Its copies lack some clones; in the studies checked, an unresolved V gene accounts for under half of them, and the cause for the rest is not known. D and trimming were read from the DNA, whereas the V and J calls and clone size are those reported in that table. The sample has more than 95,000 clones on record, around 82% of them singletons. The top ten clones comprise 5.8% of the sample.

A remark on this clone: Its antigen has not been determined. No much larger clone is present one base from it, and per-base qualities are unavailable.

V is pared back by 0 bases and J by 4 bases, with 10 bases lying between the germline termini. From the germline V gene, CDR1 is SGHRS and CDR2 is YFSETQ. Reading from cysteine to phenylalanine, the CDR3 counts 14 amino acids. Only the CDR3 region is kept as DNA, spanning 42 bases read in frame from base 1. This sample's time point label indicates: blood 2 weeks post-SBRT. In the paper's terms, the treatment or condition label means: 15 Gy SBRT to primary tumor, nephrectomy 4 weeks later. To follow tumor-enriched clonotypes, serial peripheral blood was collected from radiation-treated patients at baseline and at 2 weeks and 4 weeks after SBRT. All patients had renal cell carcinoma with clear cell pathology. The QIAamp DNA Blood Mini Kit (Qiagen) was used to prepare genomic DNA for TCR sequencing. The analyses included only samples that passed all quality control checks.

The source of this sequence is a man in his forties or fifties with renal cell carcinoma. Sequenced here: blood, sampled from a patient whose treatment included radiotherapy and nephrectomy. The chain is encoded by TRBV5-1 joined to TRBJ1-2, with no confidently assigned D gene. The CDR3 sequence is CASSLGLLGYGYTF. The nucleotide sequence reads TGCGCCAGCAGCTTGGGTCTCTTGGGCTATGGCTACACCTTC.